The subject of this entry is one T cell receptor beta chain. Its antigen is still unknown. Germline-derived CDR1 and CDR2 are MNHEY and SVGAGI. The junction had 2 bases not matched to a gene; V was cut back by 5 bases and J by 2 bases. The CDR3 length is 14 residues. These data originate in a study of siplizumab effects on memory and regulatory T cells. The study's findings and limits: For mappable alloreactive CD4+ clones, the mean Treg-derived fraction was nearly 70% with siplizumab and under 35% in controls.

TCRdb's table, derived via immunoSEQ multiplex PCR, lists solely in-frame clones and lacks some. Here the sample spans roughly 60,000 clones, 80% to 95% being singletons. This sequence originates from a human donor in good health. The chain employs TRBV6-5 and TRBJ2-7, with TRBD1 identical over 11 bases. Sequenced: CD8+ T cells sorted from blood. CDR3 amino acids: CASSLGQGAYEQYF. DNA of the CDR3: TGTGCCAGCAGTCTGGGACAGGGGGCCTACGAGCAGTACTTC.